The clone carrying this T cell receptor (beta chain) was counted a few times. The sample belongs to a study of response to subunit inactivated influenza vaccine. TCRdb itself ran the RT-PCR reads through MiXCR, one entry per CDR3 protein. The table lists approximately 170,000 distinct CDR3 sequences, about 12% of them singletons, with approximately 30% in the top ten. The V gene's germline CDR1 is SQVTM and CDR2 ANQGSEA. V was shortened by 4 bases and J by 1 base, with 24 bases between the two germline ends. The CDR3 runs 18 residues. These data also formed part of another study, on T cells expressing NK-cell markers. That report adds: 5'RACE template switching with UMIs produced the TCR beta cDNA. Source material for TCR beta repertoires consisted of sorted CD3+CD56+NKG2C+, CD3+CD56+NKG2C- and CD3+CD56-NKG2C+ T cells. One observes that, in several donors, these clonotypes were also the leading ones within the CD3+CD56-NKG2C+ fraction.

This TCR came from a man aged 50-60 years who received an inactivated influenza vaccine. The gene calls are TRBV29-1 and TRBJ2-3, with D maybe TRBD2 (8 bases). Material: CD8+ T cells sorted from PBMCs, obtained roughly 13 days after vaccination. The CDR3 region is CSVVGGDSGGWGTDTQYF. In DNA form, the CDR3 reads TGCAGCGTTGTAGGAGGGGACAGCGGGGGATGGGGCACAGATACGCAGTATTTT.